The rows below give T cell receptor beta chains drawn from one sample of a study of T cells in Graves' hyperthyroidism and ophthalmopathy. TCRdb re-derived calls from the multiplex PCR reads in MiXCR, one entry per CDR3 protein. In the table there are fewer than 250,000 distinct CDR3 sequences, 16% of which are singletons. Material: blood. These receptors originate from a woman younger than 30 with Graves' ophthalmopathy. CDR3s include the opening cysteine and the closing phenylalanine or tryptophan. The D gene is left open where the match is weak. Clone size, where shown, is once, few, many, or a class for clones that have expanded.

>TRBJ2-7|TRBD2|few|TRBV12-3/TRBV12-4
TGTGCCAGCAGTTATCGGACTAGCGGGGGGGACGAGCAGTACTTC
CASSYRTSGGDEQYF
>TRBJ1-5|NA|many|TRBV19
TGTGCCAGCAAGAAATGGGGCAATCAGCCCCAGCATTTT
CASKKWGNQPQHF
>TRBJ2-1|NA|many|TRBV28
TGTGCCAGCAGTTTATTACTAGCCTACAATGAGCAGTTCTTC
CASSLLLAYNEQFF
>TRBJ2-2|TRBD2|NA|TRBV2
TGTGCCAGCAGCGCCGGGACTAGCGACGGCGGGGAGCTGTTTTTT
CASSAGTSDGGELFF
>TRBJ1-5|NA|many|TRBV27
TGTGCCAGCAGTTTATCGAGCAGGGTTAGCAATCAGCCCCAGCATTTT
CASSLSSRVSNQPQHF
>TRBJ2-5|NA|many|TRBV20-1
TGCAGTGCTAGATTTTTGGGGCTGCAAGAGACCCAGTACTTC
CSARFLGLQETQYF
>TRBJ2-1|TRBD2|many|TRBV20-1
TGCAGTGCTAGGACCTACTTAGCGGGGGCCTACAATGAGCAGTTCTTC
CSARTYLAGAYNEQFF
>TRBJ1-3|NA|many|TRBV15
TGTGCCACCAGCAGAACGGACGGCTCTTCTGGAAACACCATATATTTT
CATSRTDGSSGNTIYF
>TRBJ2-1|TRBD2|many|TRBV20-1
TGCAGTGCCCGGACTAGCGGGAGAGGTGAGCAGTTCTTC
CSARTSGRGEQFF
>TRBJ2-7|TRBD1|many|TRBV12-3/TRBV12-4
TGTGCCAGCAGTCCAGAGTCGGGACAGGGAACCTACGAGCAGTACTTC
CASSPESGQGTYEQYF
>TRBJ2-3|NA|few|TRBV18
TGTGCCAGCTCACCGTCGGCTAGGACTACGCAGTATTTT
CASSPSARTTQYF
>TRBJ2-3|TRBD2|NA|TRBV28
TGTGCCAGCAGTTCCTACCTGACTAGAGCGGGGGGAGAACGCACAGATACGCAGTATTTT
CASSSYLTRAGGERTDTQYF
>TRBJ2-1|NA|NA|TRBV7-8
TGTGCCAGCAGCTTTGGAGTCTTAAGGAATGAGCAGTTCTTC
CASSFGVLRNEQFF
>TRBJ2-1|NA|NA|TRBV3-1
TGTGCCAGCAGCATAGGGGGGGGCCTCAATGAGCAGTTCTTC
CASSIGGGLNEQFF
>TRBJ2-1|NA|many|TRBV5-5
TGTGCCAGCAGCTTGATAACACATGAGCAGTTCTTC
CASSLITHEQFF
>TRBJ2-7|NA|many|TRBV20-1
TGCAGTGCTAGGGAGAGGACAGGAGGGCCTCCCTACGAGCAGTACTTC
CSARERTGGPPYEQYF
>TRBJ2-1|TRBD2|many|TRBV12-3/TRBV12-4
TGTGCCAGCAGTCGACTAGCGGGTTACAATGAGCAGTTCTTC
CASSRLAGYNEQFF
>TRBJ2-1|TRBD2|many|TRBV10-3
TGTGCCATCAGTGCCCTAGCGGATAGCTCCTACAATGAGCAGTTCTTC
CAISALADSSYNEQFF
>TRBJ2-3|NA|many|TRBV9
TGTGCCAGCAGCCCGGCTAGCGAAGCGCCCCGCACAGATACGCAGTATTTT
CASSPASEAPRTDTQYF
>TRBJ1-1|NA|many|TRBV12-3/TRBV12-4
TGTGCCAGCGGGGTGGGGGCTTCAAACACTGAAGCTTTCTTT
CASGVGASNTEAFF
>TRBJ1-1|NA|many|TRBV7-3
TGTGCCAGTGCAGGGTCGCGGAACACTGAAGCTTTCTTT
CASAGSRNTEAFF
>TRBJ2-5|TRBD2|NA|TRBV2
TGTGCCAGCAGTTCTAGCGGGAGGGGGGAGTACTTC
CASSSSGRGEYF
>TRBJ2-1|TRBD2|many|TRBV4-3
TGCGCCAGCAGCCAAGATAGGTTATGGGGACTAGGGAACAATGAGCAGTTCTTC
CASSQDRLWGLGNNEQFF
>TRBJ1-2|NA|many|TRBV28
TGTGCCAGCAGTCCCCCCCCCAGAGGGCGTAACTATGGCTACACCTTC
CASSPPPRGRNYGYTF
>TRBJ2-7|TRBD2|many|TRBV6-2/TRBV6-3
TGTGCCAGCAGTTACTTAGCGGGGGGCTATAGCTCCTACGAGCAGTACTTC
CASSYLAGGYSSYEQYF
>TRBJ2-3|NA|many|TRBV3-1
TGTGCCAGCAGCCTAGAGGAGGGGTACACAGATACGCAGTATTTT
CASSLEEGYTDTQYF
>TRBJ1-3|TRBD1|few|TRBV19
TGTGCCAGTAGCCCGACAGGGATGTCTGGAAACACCATATATTTT
CASSPTGMSGNTIYF
>TRBJ1-2|TRBD1|many|TRBV7-3
TGTGCCAGCAGCCGGGACAGGGGGCGAAGATATGGCTACACCTTC
CASSRDRGRRYGYTF
>TRBJ1-4|TRBD1|many|TRBV20-1
TGCAGTGCTGGCCGACAGGGGGCTAATGAAAAACTGTTTTTT
CSAGRQGANEKLFF
>TRBJ2-2|TRBD1|NA|TRBV5-4
TGTGCCAGCAGCACCGGGACAGGGGGTTGGACCGGGGAGCTGTTTTTT
CASSTGTGGWTGELFF
>TRBJ2-5|NA|many|TRBV7-9
TGTGCCAGCAGCTTAGTTCAGGAGGTGGAGACCCAGTACTTC
CASSLVQEVETQYF
>TRBJ2-6|NA|few|TRBV6-4
TGTGCCAGCAGCCCCTTGTATGGCTCTGGGGCCAACGTCCTGACTTTC
CASSPLYGSGANVLTF
>TRBJ2-3|TRBD2|NA|TRBV25-1
TGTGCCAGCAGTGGGGGACTAGCGGGGGGGCCGTGGACAGATACGCAGTATTTT
CASSGGLAGGPWTDTQYF
>TRBJ2-2|TRBD1|NA|TRBV30
TGTGCCTGGAGAGGGGGACAGGGGGCGGAGAAACCTTTAGCAGATACGAACACCGGGGAGCTGTTTTTT
CAWRGGQGAEKPLADTNTGELFF
>TRBJ2-6|TRBD1|few|TRBV9
TGTGCCAGCAGCTTCCCTGTCAGGACAGGGAAGTCTGGGGCCAACGTCCTGACTTTC
CASSFPVRTGKSGANVLTF
>TRBJ1-1|NA|many|TRBV7-9
TGTGCCAGCAGCCCGAGTGGGCAGGCGGGAGTCATTGAAGCTTTCTTT
CASSPSGQAGVIEAFF
>TRBJ1-1|NA|many|TRBV27
TGTGCCAGCAGGGGTACCGGGACAACGAACACTGAAGCTTTCTTT
CASRGTGTTNTEAFF
>TRBJ1-2|TRBD1|many|TRBV6-1
TGTGCCAGCAGGGGAGGGACAGATTATGGCTACACCTTC
CASRGGTDYGYTF
>TRBJ2-7|TRBD2|many|TRBV6-1
TGTGCCAGCACTAGCGGGAGGGCACTTACCTACGAGCAGTACTTC
CASTSGRALTYEQYF
>TRBJ1-2|NA|many|TRBV29-1
TGCAGCGGCCGATCGGACGGGATCAACTATGGCTACACCTTC
CSGRSDGINYGYTF
>TRBJ1-3|NA|many|TRBV3-1
TGTGCCAGCAGCAAGAACAGGGAAGGCACCATATATTTT
CASSKNREGTIYF
>TRBJ2-3|NA|NA|TRBV6-2/TRBV6-3
TGTGCCAGCAGTCCACGCCAAAACGCTGGAGATACGCAGTATTTT
CASSPRQNAGDTQYF